This TCR beta chain was sequenced in a study of T-cell reconstitution after alpha-beta-depleted transplantation in children. Broader study findings: Some patients showed high day-60 TCRbeta diversity, which derived from surviving recipient T cells and thymic progenitors. T-cell counts and diversity were attributed mostly to newly produced T cells one year after transplant. Expanded clones from the graft, numbering several hundred, reportedly supplied alpha-beta T cells about two months after transplant.

V dropped 6 bases and J dropped 1; count of bases not matched to a gene: 6. The CDR3 contains 14 residues. Germline V lookup: CDR1 MNHEY, CDR2 SVGAGI. Unique molecular identifiers tagged the TCRbeta library. Via MiXCR, TCRdb re-called the PCR reads, giving one row per CDR3 protein. This sample has under 250,000 distinct CDR3 sequences, with 6.6% found just once. Points on this clonotype: As yet, its antigen is unknown.

This chain uses TRBV6-5 with TRBJ2-7; 7 positions agree with TRBD2. The source was PBMCs, collected before TCRalphabeta/CD19-depleted stem cell transplant. This sequence was found in a boy aged 2 to 10 with acute lymphoblastic leukemia, due to receive a stem cell transplant. CDR3 sequence (DNA): TGTGCCAGCAGATACGGGGGACTATCCTACGAGCAGTACTTC. This gives the protein CASRYGGLSYEQYF.